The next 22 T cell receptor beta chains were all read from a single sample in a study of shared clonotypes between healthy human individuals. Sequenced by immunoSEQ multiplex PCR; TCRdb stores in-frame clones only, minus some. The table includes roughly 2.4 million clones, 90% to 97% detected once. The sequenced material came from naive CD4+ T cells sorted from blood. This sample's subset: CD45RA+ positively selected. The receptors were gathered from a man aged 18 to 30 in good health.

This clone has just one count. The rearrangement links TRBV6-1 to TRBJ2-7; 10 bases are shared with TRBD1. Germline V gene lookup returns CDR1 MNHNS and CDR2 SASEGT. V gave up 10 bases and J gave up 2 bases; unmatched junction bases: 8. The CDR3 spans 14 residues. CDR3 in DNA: TGTGCCACACCGCGTGGACAGGGGGCCTACGAGCAGTACTTC. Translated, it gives CATPRGQGAYEQYF.

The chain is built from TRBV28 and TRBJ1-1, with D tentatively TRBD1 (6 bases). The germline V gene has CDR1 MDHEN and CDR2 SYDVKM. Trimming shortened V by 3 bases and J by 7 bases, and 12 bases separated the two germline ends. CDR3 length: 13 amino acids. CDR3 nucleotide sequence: TGTGCCAGCAGTTTCTCGGGGGCGAGTGAAGCTTTCTTT. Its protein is CASSFSGASEAFF. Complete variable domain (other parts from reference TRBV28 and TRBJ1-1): DVKVTQSSRYLVKRTGEKVFLECVQDMDHENMFWYRQDPGLGLRLIYFSYDVKMKEKGDIPEGYSVSREKKERFSLILESASTNQTSMYLCASSFSGASEAFFGQGTRLTVV.

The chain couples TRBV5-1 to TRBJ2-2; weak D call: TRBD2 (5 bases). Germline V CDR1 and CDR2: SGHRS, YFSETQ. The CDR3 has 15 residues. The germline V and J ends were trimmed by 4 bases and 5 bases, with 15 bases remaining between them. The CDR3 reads CASSVSPSGTGELFF. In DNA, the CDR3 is TGCGCCAGCAGCGTTTCCCCCTCGGGGACCGGGGAGCTGTTTTTT.

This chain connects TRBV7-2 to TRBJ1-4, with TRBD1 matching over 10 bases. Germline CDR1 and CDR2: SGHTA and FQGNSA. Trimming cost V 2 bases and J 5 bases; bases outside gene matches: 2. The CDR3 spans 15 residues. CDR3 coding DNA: TGTGCCAGCAGCTTACCGGGACAGGGGAATGAAAAACTGTTTTTT. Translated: CASSLPGQGNEKLFF.

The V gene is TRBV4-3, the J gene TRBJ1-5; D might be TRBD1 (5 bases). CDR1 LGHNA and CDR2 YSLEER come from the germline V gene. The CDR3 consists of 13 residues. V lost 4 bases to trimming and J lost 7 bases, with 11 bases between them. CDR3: CASSRQGEQPQHF. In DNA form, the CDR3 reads TGCGCCAGCAGCCGTCAGGGAGAGCAGCCCCAGCATTTT.

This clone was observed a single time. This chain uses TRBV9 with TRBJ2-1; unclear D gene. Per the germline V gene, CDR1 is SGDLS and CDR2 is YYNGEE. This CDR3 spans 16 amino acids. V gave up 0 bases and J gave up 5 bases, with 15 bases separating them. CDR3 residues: CASSVGGTKNNNEQFF. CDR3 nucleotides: TGTGCCAGCAGCGTAGGTGGCACGAAGAACAACAATGAGCAGTTCTTC.

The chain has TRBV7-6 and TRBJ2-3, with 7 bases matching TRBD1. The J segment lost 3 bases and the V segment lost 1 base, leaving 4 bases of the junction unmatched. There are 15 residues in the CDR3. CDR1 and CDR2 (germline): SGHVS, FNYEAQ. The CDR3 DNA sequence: TGTGCCAGCAGCTTAGAGGGACAGATAACAGATACGCAGTATTTT. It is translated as CASSLEGQITDTQYF.

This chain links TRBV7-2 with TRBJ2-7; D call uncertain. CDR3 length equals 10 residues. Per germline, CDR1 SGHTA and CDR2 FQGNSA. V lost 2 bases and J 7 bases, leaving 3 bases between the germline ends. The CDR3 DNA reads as TGTGCCAGCAGCTTACTTGAGCAGTACTTC. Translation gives CASSLLEQYF.

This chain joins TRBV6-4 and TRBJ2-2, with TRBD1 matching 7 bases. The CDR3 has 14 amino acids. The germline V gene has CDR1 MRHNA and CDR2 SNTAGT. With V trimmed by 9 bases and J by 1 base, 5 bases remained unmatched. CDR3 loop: CARKGQQNTGELFF. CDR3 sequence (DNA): TGTGCCAGGAAGGGACAGCAGAACACCGGGGAGCTGTTTTTT.

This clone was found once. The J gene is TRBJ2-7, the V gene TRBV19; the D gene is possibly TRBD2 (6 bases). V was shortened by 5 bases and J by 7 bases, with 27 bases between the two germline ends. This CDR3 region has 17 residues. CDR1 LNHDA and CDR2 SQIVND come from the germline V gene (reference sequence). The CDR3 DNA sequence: TGTGCCAGTAGTCCCACTTCGAGCGGGCGGAGAACGGGAGAGCAGTACTTC. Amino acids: CASSPTSSGRRTGEQYF.

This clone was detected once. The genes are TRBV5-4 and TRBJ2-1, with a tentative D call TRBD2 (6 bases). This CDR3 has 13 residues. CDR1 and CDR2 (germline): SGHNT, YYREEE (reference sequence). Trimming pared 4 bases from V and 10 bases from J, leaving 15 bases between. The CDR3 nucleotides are TGTGCCAGCAGCACGACCAGACTAGAGGAGCAGTTCTTC. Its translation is CASSTTRLEEQFF.

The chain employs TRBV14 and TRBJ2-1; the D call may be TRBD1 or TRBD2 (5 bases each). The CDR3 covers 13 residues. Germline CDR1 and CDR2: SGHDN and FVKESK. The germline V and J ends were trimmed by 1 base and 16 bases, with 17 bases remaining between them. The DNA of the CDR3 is TGTGCCAGCAGCCAAGCGGGACCCTTGGTTCAATTCTTC. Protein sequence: CASSQAGPLVQFF.

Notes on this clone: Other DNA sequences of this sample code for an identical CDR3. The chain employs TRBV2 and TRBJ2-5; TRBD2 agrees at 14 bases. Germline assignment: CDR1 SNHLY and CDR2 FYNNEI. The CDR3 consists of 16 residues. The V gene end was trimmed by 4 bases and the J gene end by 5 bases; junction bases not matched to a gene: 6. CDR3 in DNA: TGTGCCAGCAGTGGACTAGCGGGGGGGCCCCAGGAGACCCAGTACTTC. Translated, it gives CASSGLAGGPQETQYF.

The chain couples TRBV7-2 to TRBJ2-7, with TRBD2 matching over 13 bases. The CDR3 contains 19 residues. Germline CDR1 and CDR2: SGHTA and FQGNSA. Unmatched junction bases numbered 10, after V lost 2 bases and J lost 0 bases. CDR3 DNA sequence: TGTGCCAGCAGCTTACAAGGACTAGCGGGAGTAGGGTTCTCCTACGAGCAGTACTTC. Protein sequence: CASSLQGLAGVGFSYEQYF.

The CDR3 spells CASSLQLGADTQYF. CDR3 nucleotides: TGTGCCAGCAGCTTACAACTGGGGGCGGATACGCAGTATTTT. V usage is TRBV5-4 and J usage is TRBJ2-3, with D perhaps matching TRBD1 (6 bases). This CDR3 has 14 residues. Trimming took off 2 bases at V and 6 bases at J, with 13 bases between the two ends. Germline V lookup: CDR1 SGHNT, CDR2 YYREEE (reference sequence).

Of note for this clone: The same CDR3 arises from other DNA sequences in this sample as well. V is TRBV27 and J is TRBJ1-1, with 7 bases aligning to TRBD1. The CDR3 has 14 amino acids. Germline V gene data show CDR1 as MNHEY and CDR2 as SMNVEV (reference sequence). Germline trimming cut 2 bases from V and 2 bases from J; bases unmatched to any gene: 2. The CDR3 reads CASSLDRVNTEAFF. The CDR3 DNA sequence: TGTGCCAGCAGTTTAGACAGGGTTAACACTGAAGCTTTCTTT.

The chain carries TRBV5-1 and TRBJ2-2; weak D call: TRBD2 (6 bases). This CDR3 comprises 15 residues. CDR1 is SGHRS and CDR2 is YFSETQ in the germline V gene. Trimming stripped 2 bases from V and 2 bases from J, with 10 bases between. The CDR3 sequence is CASSLTSSNTGELFF. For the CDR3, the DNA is TGCGCCAGCAGCTTAACTAGCTCAAACACCGGGGAGCTGTTTTTT.

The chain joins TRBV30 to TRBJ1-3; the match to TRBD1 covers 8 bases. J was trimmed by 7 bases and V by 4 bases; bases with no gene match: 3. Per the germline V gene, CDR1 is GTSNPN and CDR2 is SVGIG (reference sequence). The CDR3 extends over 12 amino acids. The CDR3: CAWNQGANTIYF. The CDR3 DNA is TGTGCCTGGAATCAGGGGGCTAACACCATATATTTT.

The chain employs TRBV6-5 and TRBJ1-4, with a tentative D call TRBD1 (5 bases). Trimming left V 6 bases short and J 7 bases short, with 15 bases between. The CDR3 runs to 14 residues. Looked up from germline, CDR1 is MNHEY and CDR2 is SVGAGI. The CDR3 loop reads CASRPDSSSEKLFF. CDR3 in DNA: TGTGCCAGCAGACCTGACAGCAGTAGTGAAAAACTGTTTTTT.

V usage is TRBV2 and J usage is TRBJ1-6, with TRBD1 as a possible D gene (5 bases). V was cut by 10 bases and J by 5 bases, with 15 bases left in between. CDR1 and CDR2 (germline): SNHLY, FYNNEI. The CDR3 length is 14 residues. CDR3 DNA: TGTGCCATTAGGTTGGGGGGGAATAATTCACCCCTCCACTTT. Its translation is CAIRLGGNNSPLHF.

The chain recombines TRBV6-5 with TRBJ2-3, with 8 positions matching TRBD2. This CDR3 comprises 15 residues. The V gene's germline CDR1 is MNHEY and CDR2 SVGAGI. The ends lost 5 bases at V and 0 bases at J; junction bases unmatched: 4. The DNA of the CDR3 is TGTGCCAGCAGTAGTAGCGGGATAAGCACAGATACGCAGTATTTT. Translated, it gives CASSSSGISTDTQYF.

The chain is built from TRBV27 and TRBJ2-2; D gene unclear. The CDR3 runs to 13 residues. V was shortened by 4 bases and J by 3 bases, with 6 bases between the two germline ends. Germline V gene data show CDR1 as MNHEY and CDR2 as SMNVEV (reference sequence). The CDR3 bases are TGTGCCAGCAGTTGGACGGACACCGGGGAGCTGTTTTTT. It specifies CASSWTDTGELFF.